This T cell receptor beta chain was obtained from a study of tumour-infiltrating T cells in Burkitt lymphoma. Study as a whole: Overall and progression-free survival were predicted by productive clonality.

TCRdb keeps only in-frame clones here, not all; method: immunoSEQ multiplex PCR. This table has 6,000 to 8,500 clones, over 65% appearing once. CDR1 and CDR2 from the germline V gene are SGHTA and FQGNSA. V lost 8 bases to trimming and J lost 5 bases; unmatched junction nucleotides: 8. This CDR3 has 14 residues. Material: tumor tissue. The origin of this receptor is a human donor with diffuse large B-cell lymphoma. The chain recombines TRBV7-2 with TRBJ2-5, with 10 bases aligning to TRBD2. The chain's CDR3 is CASGSGGARETQYF. The DNA of the CDR3 is TGTGCCAGCGGCAGCGGGGGGGCCAGGGAGACCCAGTACTTC.